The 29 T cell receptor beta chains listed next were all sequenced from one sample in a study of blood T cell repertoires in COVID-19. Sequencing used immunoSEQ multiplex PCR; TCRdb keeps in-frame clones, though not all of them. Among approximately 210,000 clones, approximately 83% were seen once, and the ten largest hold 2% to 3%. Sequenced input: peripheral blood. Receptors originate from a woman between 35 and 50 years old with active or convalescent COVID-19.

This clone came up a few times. The CDR3 here is CASSPQGDSNQPQHF. In nucleotides, the CDR3 is TGTGCCAGCTCACCACAGGGGGATAGCAATCAGCCCCAGCATTTT. V gene TRBV18 combines with J gene TRBJ1-5; D might be TRBD1 (6 bases). V lost 1 base to trimming and J lost 0 bases, with 7 bases between them. CDR1 is KGHSH and CDR2 is LQKENI in the germline V gene. This CDR3 is built from 15 residues.

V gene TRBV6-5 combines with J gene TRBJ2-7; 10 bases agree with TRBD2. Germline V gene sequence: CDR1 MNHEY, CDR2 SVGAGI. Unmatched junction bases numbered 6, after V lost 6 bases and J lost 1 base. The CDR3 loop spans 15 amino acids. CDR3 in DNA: TGTGCCAGCAGACTCGGACTAGCGGTTTCCTACGAGCAGTACTTC. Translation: CASRLGLAVSYEQYF.

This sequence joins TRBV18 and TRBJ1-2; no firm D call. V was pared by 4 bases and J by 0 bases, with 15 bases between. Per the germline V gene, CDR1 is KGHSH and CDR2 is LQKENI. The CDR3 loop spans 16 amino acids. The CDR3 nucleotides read TGTGCCAGCTCACAACTCACAACGGACTCTAACTATGGCTACACCTTC. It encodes CASSQLTTDSNYGYTF. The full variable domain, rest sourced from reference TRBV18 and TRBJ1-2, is NAGVMQNPRHLVRRRGQEARLRCSPMKGHSHVYWYRQLPEEGLKFMVYLQKENIIDESGMPKERFSAEFPKEGPSILRIQQVVRGDSAAYFCASSQLTTDSNYGYTFGSGTRLTVV.

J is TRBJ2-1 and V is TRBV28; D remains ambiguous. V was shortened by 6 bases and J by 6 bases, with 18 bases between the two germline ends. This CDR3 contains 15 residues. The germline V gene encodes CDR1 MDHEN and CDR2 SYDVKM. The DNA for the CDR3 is TGTGCCAGCAGCCTCGACATGCCCCAATTCAATGAGCAGTTCTTC. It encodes CASSLDMPQFNEQFF.

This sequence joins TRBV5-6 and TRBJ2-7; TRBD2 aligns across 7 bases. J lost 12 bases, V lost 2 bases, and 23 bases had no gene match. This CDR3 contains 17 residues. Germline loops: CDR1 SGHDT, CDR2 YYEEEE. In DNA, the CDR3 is TGTGCCAGCAGCTTCCTGCAGCGGGACGTCAGACCTACGAGCATGTACTTC. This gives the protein CASSFLQRDVRPTSMYF.

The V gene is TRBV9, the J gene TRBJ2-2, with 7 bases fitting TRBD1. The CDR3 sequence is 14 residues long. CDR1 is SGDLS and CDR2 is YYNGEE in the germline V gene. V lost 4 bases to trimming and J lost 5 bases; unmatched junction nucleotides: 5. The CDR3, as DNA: TGTGCCAGCAGCCTGGGACAGCTTACCGGGGAGCTGTTTTTT. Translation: CASSLGQLTGELFF.

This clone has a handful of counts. CDR3 DNA: TGTGCCAGTAGTATAGACCAGGGGTTCGGTCAGCCCCAGCATTTT. As protein: CASSIDQGFGQPQHF. The J gene is TRBJ1-5, the V gene TRBV19, with D possibly being TRBD1 (6 bases). The V end was cut by 0 bases, the J end by 6 bases, with 12 bases between. The CDR3 spans 15 residues. Per germline, CDR1 LNHDA and CDR2 SQIVND (reference sequence).

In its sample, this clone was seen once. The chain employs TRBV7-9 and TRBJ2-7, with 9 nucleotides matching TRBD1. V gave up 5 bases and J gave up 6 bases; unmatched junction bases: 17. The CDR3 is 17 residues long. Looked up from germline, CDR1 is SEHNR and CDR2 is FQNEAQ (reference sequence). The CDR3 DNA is TGTGCCAGCAGCAAATGGACAGGGGCACAGTACCTTCTCGAGCAGTACTTC. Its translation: CASSKWTGAQYLLEQYF.

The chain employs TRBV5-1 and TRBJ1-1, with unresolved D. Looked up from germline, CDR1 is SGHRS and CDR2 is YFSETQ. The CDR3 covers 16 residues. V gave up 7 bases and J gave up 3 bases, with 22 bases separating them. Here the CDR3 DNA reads TGCGCCAGCGGTTACGGGGAATTTAGCTGGGACACTGAAGCTTTCTTT. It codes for CASGYGEFSWDTEAFF.

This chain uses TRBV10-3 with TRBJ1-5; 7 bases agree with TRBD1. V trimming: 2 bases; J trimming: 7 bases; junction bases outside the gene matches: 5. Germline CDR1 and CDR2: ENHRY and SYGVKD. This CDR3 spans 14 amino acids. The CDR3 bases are TGTGCCATCAGTGAGCGACAGGGTGAGCAGCCCCAGCATTTT. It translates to CAISERQGEQPQHF.

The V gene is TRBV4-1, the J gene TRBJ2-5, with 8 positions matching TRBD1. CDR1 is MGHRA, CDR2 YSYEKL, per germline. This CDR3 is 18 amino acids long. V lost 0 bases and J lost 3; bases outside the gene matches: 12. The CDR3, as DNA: TGCGCCAGCAGCCAAGACCCCCCGGACAGGGTGGGCAAAGAGACCCAGTACTTC. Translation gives CASSQDPPDRVGKETQYF.

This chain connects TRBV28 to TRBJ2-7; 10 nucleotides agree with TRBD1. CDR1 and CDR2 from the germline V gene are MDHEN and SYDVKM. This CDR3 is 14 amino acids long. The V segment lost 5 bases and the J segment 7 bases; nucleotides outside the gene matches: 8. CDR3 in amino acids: CASSQGQGRGEQYF. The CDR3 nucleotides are TGTGCCAGCAGTCAGGGACAGGGGAGGGGGGAGCAGTACTTC. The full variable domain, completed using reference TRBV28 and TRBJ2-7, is DVKVTQSSRYLVKRTGEKVFLECVQDMDHENMFWYRQDPGLGLRLIYFSYDVKMKEKGDIPEGYSVSREKKERFSLILESASTNQTSMYLCASSQGQGRGEQYFGPGTRLTVT.

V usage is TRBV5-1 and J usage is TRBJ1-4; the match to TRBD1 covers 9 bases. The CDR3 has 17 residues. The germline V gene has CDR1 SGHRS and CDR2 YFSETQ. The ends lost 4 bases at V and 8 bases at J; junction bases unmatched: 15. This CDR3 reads CASSKTPNRGREEKLFF. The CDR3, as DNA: TGCGCCAGCAGCAAGACCCCCAACAGGGGGCGCGAAGAAAAACTGTTTTTT.

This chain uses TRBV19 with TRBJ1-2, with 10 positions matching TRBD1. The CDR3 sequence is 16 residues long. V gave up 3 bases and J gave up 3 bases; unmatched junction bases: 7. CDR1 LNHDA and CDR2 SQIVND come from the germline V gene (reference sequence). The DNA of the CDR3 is TGTGCCAGTAGTATGATGGGGGACAGGGGTTACTATGGCTACACCTTC. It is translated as CASSMMGDRGYYGYTF.

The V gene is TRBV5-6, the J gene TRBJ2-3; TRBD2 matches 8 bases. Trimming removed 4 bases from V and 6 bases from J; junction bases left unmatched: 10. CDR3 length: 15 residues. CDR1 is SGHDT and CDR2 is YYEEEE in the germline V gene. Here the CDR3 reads CASSHEAGAGDTQYF. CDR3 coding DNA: TGTGCCAGCAGCCACGAAGCGGGAGCAGGGGATACGCAGTATTTT. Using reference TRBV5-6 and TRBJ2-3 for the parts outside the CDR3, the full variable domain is DAGVTQSPTHLIKTRGQQVTLRCSPKSGHDTVSWYQQALGQGPQFIFQYYEEEERQRGNFPDRFSGHQFPNYSSELNVNALLLGDSALYLCASSHEAGAGDTQYFGPGTRLTVL.

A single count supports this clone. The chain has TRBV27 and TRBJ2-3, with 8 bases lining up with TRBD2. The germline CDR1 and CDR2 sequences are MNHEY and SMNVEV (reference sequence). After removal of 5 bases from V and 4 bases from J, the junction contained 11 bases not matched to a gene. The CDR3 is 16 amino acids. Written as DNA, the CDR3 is TGTGCCAGCAGTCCCGATCGGCGGGGGGTCCCAGATACGCAGTATTTT. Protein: CASSPDRRGVPDTQYF.

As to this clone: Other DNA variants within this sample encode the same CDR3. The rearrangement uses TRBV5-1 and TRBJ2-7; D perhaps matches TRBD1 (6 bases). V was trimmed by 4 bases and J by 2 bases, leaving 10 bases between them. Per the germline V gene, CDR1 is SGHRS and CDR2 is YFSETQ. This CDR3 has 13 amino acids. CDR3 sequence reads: CASSLDSTYEQYF. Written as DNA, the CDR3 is TGCGCCAGCAGCCTGGACAGCACCTACGAGCAGTACTTC.

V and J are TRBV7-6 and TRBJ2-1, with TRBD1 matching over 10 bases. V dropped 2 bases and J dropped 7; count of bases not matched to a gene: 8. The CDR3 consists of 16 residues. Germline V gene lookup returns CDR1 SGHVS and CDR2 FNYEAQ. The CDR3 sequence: CASSLYPGQGLNEQFF. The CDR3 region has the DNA TGTGCCAGCAGCTTATACCCGGGACAGGGGCTAAATGAGCAGTTCTTC.

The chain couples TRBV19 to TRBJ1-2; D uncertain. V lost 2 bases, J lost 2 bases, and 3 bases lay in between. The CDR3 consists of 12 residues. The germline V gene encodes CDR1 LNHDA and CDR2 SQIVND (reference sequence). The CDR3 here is CASSIQNYGYTF. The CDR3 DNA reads TGTGCCAGTAGTATACAGAACTATGGCTACACCTTC.

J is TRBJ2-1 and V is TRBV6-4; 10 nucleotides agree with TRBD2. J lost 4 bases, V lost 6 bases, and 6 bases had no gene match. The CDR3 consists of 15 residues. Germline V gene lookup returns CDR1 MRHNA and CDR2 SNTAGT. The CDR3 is CASSPRTSGYNEQFF. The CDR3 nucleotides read TGTGCCAGCAGCCCTCGGACTAGCGGTTACAATGAGCAGTTCTTC.

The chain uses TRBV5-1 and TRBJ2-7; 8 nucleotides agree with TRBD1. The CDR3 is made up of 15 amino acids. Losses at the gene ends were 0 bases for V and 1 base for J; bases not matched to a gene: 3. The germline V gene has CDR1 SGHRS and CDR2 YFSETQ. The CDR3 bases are TGCGCCAGCAGCTTGGGTCAGGGGGCTTCCTACGAGCAGTACTTC. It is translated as CASSLGQGASYEQYF.

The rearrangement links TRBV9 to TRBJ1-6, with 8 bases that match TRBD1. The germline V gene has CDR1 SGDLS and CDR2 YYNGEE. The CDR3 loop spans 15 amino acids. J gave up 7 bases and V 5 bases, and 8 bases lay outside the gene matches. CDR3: CASSPPGQVNSPLHF. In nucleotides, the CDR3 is TGTGCCAGCAGTCCCCCGGGACAGGTCAATTCACCCCTCCACTTT.

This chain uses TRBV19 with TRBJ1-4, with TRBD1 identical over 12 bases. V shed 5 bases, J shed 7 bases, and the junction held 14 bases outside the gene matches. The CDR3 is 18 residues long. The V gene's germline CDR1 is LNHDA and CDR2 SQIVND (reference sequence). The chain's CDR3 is CASSRKGTGGVVGEKLFF. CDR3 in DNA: TGTGCCAGTAGTCGCAAAGGGACAGGGGGCGTCGTCGGTGAAAAACTGTTTTTT. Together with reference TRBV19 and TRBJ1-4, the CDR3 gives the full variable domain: DGGITQSPKYLFRKEGQNVTLSCEQNLNHDAMYWYRQDPGQGLRLIYYSQIVNDFQKGDIAEGYSVSREKKESFPLTVTSAQKNPTAFYLCASSRKGTGGVVGEKLFFGSGTQLSVL.

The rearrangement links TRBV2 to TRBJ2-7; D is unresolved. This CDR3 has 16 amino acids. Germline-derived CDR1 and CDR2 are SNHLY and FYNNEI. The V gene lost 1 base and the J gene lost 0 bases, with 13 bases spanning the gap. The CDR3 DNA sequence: TGTGCCAGCAGTGAAGTAGGAGCCCCTAGCTCCTACGAGCAGTACTTC. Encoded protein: CASSEVGAPSSYEQYF.

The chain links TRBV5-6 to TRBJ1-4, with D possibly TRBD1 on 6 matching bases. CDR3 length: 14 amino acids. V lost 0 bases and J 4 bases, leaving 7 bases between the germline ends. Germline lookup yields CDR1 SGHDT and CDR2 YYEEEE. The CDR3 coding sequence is TGTGCCAGCAGCTTGGCAGGGGATAATGAAAAACTGTTTTTT. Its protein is CASSLAGDNEKLFF.

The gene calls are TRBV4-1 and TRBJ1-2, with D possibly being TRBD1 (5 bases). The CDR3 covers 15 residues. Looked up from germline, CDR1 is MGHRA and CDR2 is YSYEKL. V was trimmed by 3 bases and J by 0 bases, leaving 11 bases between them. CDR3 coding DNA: TGCGCCAGCAGCCAGGTTGACAGCACTAACTATGGCTACACCTTC. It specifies CASSQVDSTNYGYTF.

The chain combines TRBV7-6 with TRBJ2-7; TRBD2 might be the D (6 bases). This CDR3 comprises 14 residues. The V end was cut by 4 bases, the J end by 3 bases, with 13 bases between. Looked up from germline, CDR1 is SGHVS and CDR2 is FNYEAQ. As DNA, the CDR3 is TGTGCCAGCAGCTATGGGACTGGGAACTACGAGCAGTACTTC. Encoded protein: CASSYGTGNYEQYF.

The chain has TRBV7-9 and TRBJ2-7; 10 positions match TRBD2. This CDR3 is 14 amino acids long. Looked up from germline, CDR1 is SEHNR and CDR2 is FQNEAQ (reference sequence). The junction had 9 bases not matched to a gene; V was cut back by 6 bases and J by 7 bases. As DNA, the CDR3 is TGTGCCAGCAGGCGAGCGGGAGGGCCTGAAGAGCAGTACTTC. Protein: CASRRAGGPEEQYF.

CDR3 bases: TGTGCCAGCAGCCTCGATTTAAGACAGGGCCTATATGGCTACACCTTC. Its protein is CASSLDLRQGLYGYTF. V is TRBV9 and J is TRBJ1-2; 7 bases match TRBD1. V was clipped by 4 bases and J by 5 bases; unmatched bases: 14. CDR1 is SGDLS, CDR2 YYNGEE, per germline. The CDR3 contains 16 residues. The full variable domain, its missing parts supplied by reference TRBV9 and TRBJ1-2, is DSGVTQTPKHLITATGQRVTLRCSPRSGDLSVYWYQQSLDQGLQFLIQYYNGEERAKGNILERFSAQQFPDLHSELNLSSLELGDSALYFCASSLDLRQGLYGYTFGSGTRLTVV.